This paragraph covers one TCR beta chain sequence. The antigen remains undetermined. The source of the sample is a study of post-analysis software for immune sequencing data. The library was made from cDNA and included unique molecular identifiers. TCRdb itself ran the PCR reads through MiXCR, one entry per CDR3 protein. The sample lists hundreds of thousands of distinct CDR3 sequences; 25% to 30% were seen once. Findings of the study overall: Controls had significantly higher normalized Chao1 diversity than multiple sclerosis patients. Controls showed lower frequencies than patients for several TRBV segments, and TRBV5-6, TRBV5-1 and TRBV20-1 were among these.

The J segment lost 7 bases and the V segment lost 5 bases, leaving 13 bases of the junction unmatched. This CDR3 region has 16 residues. Germline assignment: CDR1 SGHVS and CDR2 FQNEAQ. This clonotype was obtained from a girl between 5 and 17 years old with multiple sclerosis. The specimen sequenced was blood. The chain carries TRBV7-8 and TRBJ2-1, with 8 bases identical to TRBD2. CDR3 amino acids: CASSPERELPFNEQFF. Written as DNA, the CDR3 is TGTGCCAGCAGCCCCGAGCGGGAGCTGCCCTTTAATGAGCAGTTCTTC.